The source of this T cell receptor (beta chain) is a study of Ad26.COV2.S vaccination and SARS-CoV-2 variants. Findings of the study overall: Total T cell responses may have been underestimated by the TCR breadth and depth analyses. CD8+ and CD4+ T cells specific for spike reportedly responded with substantial breadth after vaccination.

This sample's treatment: over 15 received Ad26.COV2.S at low or high dose, single or two shots; 5 received placebo; per-sample allocation not given. Day 63 after the first vaccine or placebo injection was the time point for sampling. This person who donated was an adult of 18-55 years in Boston. The trim removed 4 bases at V and 3 bases at J, leaving 10 bases unmatched. The CDR3 runs 16 residues. The V gene's germline CDR1 is SGHRS and CDR2 YFSETQ. To note about this clone: As yet, its antigen is unknown.

TCRdb keeps only in-frame clones here, not all; method: immunoSEQ multiplex PCR. The sample records some 520,000 clones, around nine tenths being singletons. The sequence was obtained from a person between 18 and 59 years old who received the Ad26.COV2.S COVID-19 vaccine or a placebo. V is TRBV5-1 and J is TRBJ2-3; 8 bases agree with TRBD2. The source was peripheral blood, collected in a trial of Ad26.COV2.S vaccine versus placebo. The CDR3 here is CASSTGRSGGTDTQYF. The CDR3 DNA follows: TGCGCCAGCAGCACCGGTCGGAGCGGGGGTACAGATACGCAGTATTTT.